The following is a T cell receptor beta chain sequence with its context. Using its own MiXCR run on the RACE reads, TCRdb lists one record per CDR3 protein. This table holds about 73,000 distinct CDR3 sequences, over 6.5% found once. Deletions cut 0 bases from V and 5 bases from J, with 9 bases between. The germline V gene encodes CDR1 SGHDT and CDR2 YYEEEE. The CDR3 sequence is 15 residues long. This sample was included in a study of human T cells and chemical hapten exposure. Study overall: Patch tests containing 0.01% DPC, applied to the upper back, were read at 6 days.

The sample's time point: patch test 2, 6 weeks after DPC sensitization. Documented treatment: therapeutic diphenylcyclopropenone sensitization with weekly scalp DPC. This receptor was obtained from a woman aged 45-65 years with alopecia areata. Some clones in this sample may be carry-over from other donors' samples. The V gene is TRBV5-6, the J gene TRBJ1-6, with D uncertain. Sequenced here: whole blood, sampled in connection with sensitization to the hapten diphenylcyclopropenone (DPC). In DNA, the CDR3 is TGTGCCAGCAGCTTGGACATCGAGAATAATTCACCCCTCCACTTT. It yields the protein CASSLDIENNSPLHF.